Following are 18 T cell receptor beta chains from one sample sequenced in a study of beta chain features in type 1 diabetes. The study's findings and limits: Patients with Type 1 diabetes showed moderately but significantly shorter TCRB CDR3s in all four CD4+ subsets.

Their target antigens are unknown. The isolated RNA, all of it, was reverse transcribed, so expressed TCRB transcripts were what got sequenced. Profiling relied on immunoSEQ multiplex PCR, and the TCRdb table lists in-frame clones only, not all of them. The repertoire holds under 300,000 clones, with 16% as singletons. The sequencing input was naive CD4+ T cells from blood. The receptor set was obtained from a man aged 30 to 39 with type 1 diabetes.

The V gene is TRBV14, the J gene TRBJ2-7; 8 bases map to TRBD2. The CDR3 loop spans 15 amino acids. CDR1 is SGHDN, CDR2 FVKESK, per germline. Trimming took 1 base from V and 2 from J; bases not matched to a gene: 4. CDR3 nucleotide sequence: TGTGCCAGCAGCCAAGCACTAGCGGTTACCTACGAGCAGTACTTC. This gives the protein CASSQALAVTYEQYF.

The chain uses TRBV2 and TRBJ1-1; 7 bases match TRBD1. V lost 4 bases, J lost 10 bases, and 3 bases stayed unmatched. Germline-derived CDR1 and CDR2 are SNHLY and FYNNEI. The CDR3 contains 11 residues. The CDR3 here is CASSGTGTAFF. In DNA form, the CDR3 reads TGTGCCAGCAGTGGGACAGGCACAGCTTTCTTT.

The chain couples TRBV5-1 to TRBJ2-3, with TRBD2 matching over 14 bases. The germline CDR1 and CDR2 sequences are SGHRS and YFSETQ. There are 16 residues in the CDR3. Trimming took 4 bases from V and 4 from J; bases not matched to a gene: 5. The CDR3 DNA reads as TGCGCCAGCAGCCCTAGACTAGCGGGAGGGCCAGATACGCAGTATTTT. Residues: CASSPRLAGGPDTQYF.

This clone has more than one count but fewer than ten. The chain couples TRBV4-3 to TRBJ1-1, with D uncertain. The V gene lost 0 bases and the J gene lost 0 bases, with 14 bases spanning the gap. CDR1 and CDR2 from the germline V gene are LGHNA and YSLEER. The CDR3 consists of 17 residues. CDR3 sequence reads: CASSQDRYPRVNTEAFF. The CDR3 DNA follows: TGCGCCAGCAGCCAAGATAGGTATCCTAGGGTGAACACTGAAGCTTTCTTT.

The chain has TRBV7-8 and TRBJ2-7, with D unresolved. CDR1 SGHVS and CDR2 FQNEAQ come from the germline V gene. The CDR3 spans 13 residues. V shed 1 base and J shed 1 base, with 5 bases lying between them. CDR3 bases: TGTGCCAGCAGCTTAGTTTATTCCTACGAGCAGTACTTC. It encodes CASSLVYSYEQYF.

This chain joins TRBV29-1 and TRBJ2-5, with 9 bases matching TRBD2. CDR1 SQVTM and CDR2 ANQGSEA come from the germline V gene. CDR3 length: 13 amino acids. V shed 6 bases and J 5 bases; nucleotides not matched to a gene: 7. CDR3 nucleotide sequence: TGCAGCGTCGTAGCGGGGGCGGGGGAGACCCAGTACTTC. This gives the protein CSVVAGAGETQYF. Full variable domain (remainder filled in from reference TRBV29-1 and TRBJ2-5): SAVISQKPSRDICQRGTSLTIQCQVDSQVTMMFWYRQQPGQSLTLIATANQGSEATYESGFVIDKFPISRPNLTFSTLTVSNMSPEDSSIYLCSVVAGAGETQYFGPGTRLLVL.

This clone has just a few counts. Within the sample, other DNA sequences also encode this same CDR3. CDR3 sequence: CAWSVSVNTEAFF. The CDR3 nucleotides are TGTGCCTGGAGTGTGTCGGTGAACACTGAAGCTTTCTTT. V gene TRBV30 combines with J gene TRBJ1-1; D gene uncertain. The germline gives CDR1 GTSNPN, CDR2 SVGIG (reference sequence). This CDR3 has 13 amino acids. Trimming left V 0 bases short and J 0 bases short, with 5 bases between.

V gene TRBV7-2 combines with J gene TRBJ2-1; TRBD1 aligns across 8 bases. CDR1 is SGHTA and CDR2 is FQGNSA in the germline V gene. The ends lost 5 bases at V and 3 bases at J; junction bases unmatched: 6. The CDR3 runs to 15 residues. CDR3 bases: TGTGCCAGCAGCCGGACAGGGTCCGGCTACAATGAGCAGTTCTTC. This gives the protein CASSRTGSGYNEQFF.

The rearrangement uses TRBV6-6 and TRBJ1-5; a possible D gene is TRBD1 (6 bases). The germline V gene encodes CDR1 MNHNY and CDR2 SVGAGI (reference sequence). This CDR3 is built from 13 residues. The V end was cut by 0 bases, the J end by 7 bases, with 7 bases between. This CDR3 reads CASSYSRGQPQHF. In DNA form, the CDR3 reads TGTGCCAGCAGTTACTCGAGGGGGCAGCCCCAGCATTTT.

The table lists this clone with a few counts. CDR3 DNA sequence: TGTGCCAGCAGCGTAACAGGGCTTACCTACGAGCAGTACTTC. It encodes CASSVTGLTYEQYF. The chain recombines TRBV9 with TRBJ2-7; possibly TRBD1 for D (6 bases). This CDR3 spans 14 amino acids. V was shortened by 1 base and J by 2 bases, with 10 bases between the two germline ends. Germline CDR1 and CDR2: SGDLS and YYNGEE.

The chain carries TRBV11-1 and TRBJ2-6; D gene unclear. V shed 6 bases and J shed 2 bases, with 5 bases lying between them. The CDR3 totals 13 residues. Germline V CDR1 and CDR2: SGHAT, FQDESV (reference sequence). The CDR3 loop is CASRTPGANVLTF. CDR3 nucleotides: TGTGCCAGCAGGACACCTGGGGCCAACGTCCTGACTTTC. Full variable domain (missing parts from reference TRBV11-1 and TRBJ2-6): EAEVAQSPRYKITEKSQAVAFWCDPISGHATLYWYRQILGQGPELLVQFQDESVVDDSQLPKDRFSAERLKGVDSTLKIQPAELGDSAMYLCASRTPGANVLTFGAGSRLTVL.

The rearrangement links TRBV6-1 to TRBJ2-6; D possibly corresponds to TRBD2 (5 bases). Looked up from germline, CDR1 is MNHNS and CDR2 is SASEGT. This CDR3 contains 15 residues. Trimming left V 6 bases short and J 0 bases short, with 9 bases between. CDR3 sequence reads: CASRKGDSGANVLTF. CDR3 nucleotide sequence: TGTGCCAGCAGGAAGGGAGACTCTGGGGCCAACGTCCTGACTTTC.

The chain employs TRBV29-1 and TRBJ1-5; D possibly corresponds to TRBD1 (6 bases). In germline, CDR1 is SQVTM, CDR2 ANQGSEA. Trimming cost V 6 bases and J 0 bases, with 9 bases left between them. The CDR3 totals 13 residues. The CDR3 sequence: CSVVQGSNQPQHF. The CDR3 DNA follows: TGCAGCGTCGTACAGGGTAGCAATCAGCCCCAGCATTTT.

This chain links TRBV18 with TRBJ1-2; D is undetermined. V lost 1 base, J lost 2 bases, and 2 bases lay in between. The CDR3 covers 12 residues. Germline V gene data show CDR1 as KGHSH and CDR2 as LQKENI. CDR3 DNA sequence: TGTGCCAGCTCACCACAGAACTATGGCTACACCTTC. Its protein is CASSPQNYGYTF.

This clone was recorded a few times. The chain carries TRBV29-1 and TRBJ2-7, with D uncertain. This CDR3 spans 12 amino acids. V lost 5 bases and J 0 bases, leaving 8 bases between the germline ends. CDR1 is SQVTM, CDR2 ANQGSEA, per germline. The DNA of the CDR3 is TGCAGCGTTACTGCATTCTCCTACGAGCAGTACTTC. Translation gives CSVTAFSYEQYF.

This clone occurred a few times. The identical CDR3 is also encoded by other nucleotide sequences in the sample. This chain uses TRBV7-2 with TRBJ2-7; D ambiguous. Trimming cost V 1 base and J 0 bases, with 10 bases left between them. CDR1 and CDR2 from the germline V gene are SGHTA and FQGNSA. There are 15 residues in the CDR3. The CDR3 sequence is CASSLVPSGSYEQYF. CDR3 bases: TGTGCCAGCAGCTTAGTCCCAAGTGGCTCCTACGAGCAGTACTTC.

The chain recombines TRBV11-2 with TRBJ2-5; 10 nucleotides line up with TRBD2. Per the germline V gene, CDR1 is SGHAT and CDR2 is FQNNGV. V shed 6 bases, J shed 4 bases, and the junction held 14 bases outside the gene matches. This CDR3 region has 17 residues. The CDR3 loop reads CASRKPFLAGEGETQYF. CDR3 in DNA: TGTGCCAGCAGGAAACCGTTCCTAGCGGGAGAAGGAGAGACCCAGTACTTC.

The rearrangement joins TRBV12-5 to TRBJ1-1; D is unclear. V lost 8 bases and J 5 bases, leaving 9 bases between the germline ends. The CDR3 runs 11 residues. Germline V gene lookup returns CDR1 LGHNT and CDR2 FRNRAP. Here the CDR3 reads CASTRGTEAFF. CDR3 coding DNA: TGTGCTAGTACCCGGGGTACTGAAGCTTTCTTT.